The table lists the clone carrying this T cell receptor (beta chain) with many counts. Its antigen is undetermined. Indicated time point: patch test 1, 2 weeks after DPC sensitization. Treatment defined: therapeutic diphenylcyclopropenone sensitization with weekly scalp DPC. Authors' methods: Counting gave a median of approximately 96,000 TCRs per sample, with values ranging from about 23,224 to 750,000. In TCRdb, the RACE reads were re-called with MiXCR into one record per CDR3 protein. TCRdb assigned the V and J calls; the authors' analysis was not used. This sample has tens of thousands of distinct CDR3 sequences, with about 9% found just once. V gave up 4 bases and J gave up 5 bases; unmatched junction bases: 5. Per the germline V gene, CDR1 is LGHDT and CDR2 is YNNKEL (reference sequence). The CDR3 runs 16 residues. The source of the sample is a study of human T cells and chemical hapten exposure. For the study at large: Patients got weekly scalp diphenylcyclopropenone doses over the approximately 25-week study.

Regarding the study as a whole: Counts of TCRs expanded at PT1 correlated positively with patch test score.

The rearrangement links TRBV3-1 to TRBJ2-5; 15 bases map to TRBD2. The clonotype comes from a woman in her 40s with alopecia areata. Some clones in this sample may be carry-over from other donors' samples. The sequences come from whole blood, collected in connection with sensitization to the hapten diphenylcyclopropenone (DPC). DNA of the CDR3: TGTGCCAGCAGCCGGACTAGCGGGGGGGCCAGGGAGACCCAGTACTTC. It is translated as CASSRTSGGARETQYF.